This T cell receptor beta chain came from a study of CD8 T cells in Susac syndrome. V dropped 1 base and J dropped 7 bases, with 7 bases sitting between them. Germline CDR1 and CDR2: DFQATT and SNEGSKA (reference sequence). The length of the CDR3 is 11 residues. Random hexamers were used to reverse transcribe an amount of roughly 0.45 to 1 ug RNA. TCRdb re-called the immunoSEQ multiplex PCR reads through MiXCR, storing one row per CDR3 protein. The sample has 200,000 or so distinct CDR3 sequences; more than 90% are singletons. This TCR came from a human donor with multiple sclerosis. The sample consisted of CD4+ T cells from PBMCs. The rearrangement joins TRBV20-1 to TRBJ1-2; D is uncertain. The CDR3 coding sequence is TGCAGTGCTAGAGGGGCGGGTGGCTACACCTTC. Protein product: CSARGAGGYTF.